The 3 T cell receptor beta chains below were found in one sample sequenced in a study of response to subunit inactivated influenza vaccine. TCRdb recomputed calls from the RT-PCR reads with MiXCR, one row per CDR3 protein. The sample yields 550,000 to 600,000 distinct CDR3 sequences, approximately 10% seen once. The material was PBMCs from blood, obtained on the day of vaccination. The receptors here all came from a man between 50 and 59 years old who received an inactivated influenza vaccine.

This clonotype was observed a handful of times. This rearrangement joins TRBV3-1 to TRBJ1-1; 10 positions match TRBD1. The CDR3 runs 16 residues. Per germline, CDR1 LGHDT and CDR2 YNNKEL (reference sequence). J gave up 5 bases and V 1 base, and 7 bases lay outside the gene matches. The CDR3 reads CASSQGQGAPRTEAFF. CDR3 in DNA: TGTGCCAGCAGCCAAGGACAGGGGGCGCCGCGAACTGAAGCTTTCTTT. The entire variable domain, with the rest obtained from reference TRBV3-1 and TRBJ1-1, is as follows: DTAVSQTPKYLVTQMGNDKSIKCEQNLGHDTMYWYKQDSKKFLKIMFSYNNKELIINETVPNRFSPKSPDKAHLNLHINSLELGDSAVYFCASSQGQGAPRTEAFFGQGTRLTVV.

The V gene is TRBV6-1, the J gene TRBJ2-1; no clear D. Germline CDR1 MNHNS, CDR2 SASEGT. The V and J ends lost 8 bases and 0 bases respectively, with 17 bases between them. The CDR3 totals 16 residues. The DNA of the CDR3 is TGTGCCAGCTTAGGAGTTAACCTAAACTCCTACAATGAGCAGTTCTTC. The encoded protein is CASLGVNLNSYNEQFF.

This clonotype has just a few counts. The chain couples TRBV11-2 to TRBJ2-3, with 14 bases fitting TRBD2. The CDR3 contains 18 residues. Per germline, CDR1 SGHAT and CDR2 FQNNGV. J was trimmed by 6 bases and V by 1 base; bases with no gene match: 9. CDR3: CASSLGGLAGEGGDTQYF. CDR3 DNA sequence: TGTGCCAGCAGCTTAGGGGGACTAGCGGGAGAAGGGGGGGATACGCAGTATTTT. Drawing the rest from reference TRBV11-2 and TRBJ2-3, the complete variable domain is EAGVAQSPRYKIIEKRQSVAFWCNPISGHATLYWYQQILGQGPKLLIQFQNNGVVDDSQLPKDRFSAERLKGVDSTLKIQPAKLEDSAVYLCASSLGGLAGEGGDTQYFGPGTRLTVL.